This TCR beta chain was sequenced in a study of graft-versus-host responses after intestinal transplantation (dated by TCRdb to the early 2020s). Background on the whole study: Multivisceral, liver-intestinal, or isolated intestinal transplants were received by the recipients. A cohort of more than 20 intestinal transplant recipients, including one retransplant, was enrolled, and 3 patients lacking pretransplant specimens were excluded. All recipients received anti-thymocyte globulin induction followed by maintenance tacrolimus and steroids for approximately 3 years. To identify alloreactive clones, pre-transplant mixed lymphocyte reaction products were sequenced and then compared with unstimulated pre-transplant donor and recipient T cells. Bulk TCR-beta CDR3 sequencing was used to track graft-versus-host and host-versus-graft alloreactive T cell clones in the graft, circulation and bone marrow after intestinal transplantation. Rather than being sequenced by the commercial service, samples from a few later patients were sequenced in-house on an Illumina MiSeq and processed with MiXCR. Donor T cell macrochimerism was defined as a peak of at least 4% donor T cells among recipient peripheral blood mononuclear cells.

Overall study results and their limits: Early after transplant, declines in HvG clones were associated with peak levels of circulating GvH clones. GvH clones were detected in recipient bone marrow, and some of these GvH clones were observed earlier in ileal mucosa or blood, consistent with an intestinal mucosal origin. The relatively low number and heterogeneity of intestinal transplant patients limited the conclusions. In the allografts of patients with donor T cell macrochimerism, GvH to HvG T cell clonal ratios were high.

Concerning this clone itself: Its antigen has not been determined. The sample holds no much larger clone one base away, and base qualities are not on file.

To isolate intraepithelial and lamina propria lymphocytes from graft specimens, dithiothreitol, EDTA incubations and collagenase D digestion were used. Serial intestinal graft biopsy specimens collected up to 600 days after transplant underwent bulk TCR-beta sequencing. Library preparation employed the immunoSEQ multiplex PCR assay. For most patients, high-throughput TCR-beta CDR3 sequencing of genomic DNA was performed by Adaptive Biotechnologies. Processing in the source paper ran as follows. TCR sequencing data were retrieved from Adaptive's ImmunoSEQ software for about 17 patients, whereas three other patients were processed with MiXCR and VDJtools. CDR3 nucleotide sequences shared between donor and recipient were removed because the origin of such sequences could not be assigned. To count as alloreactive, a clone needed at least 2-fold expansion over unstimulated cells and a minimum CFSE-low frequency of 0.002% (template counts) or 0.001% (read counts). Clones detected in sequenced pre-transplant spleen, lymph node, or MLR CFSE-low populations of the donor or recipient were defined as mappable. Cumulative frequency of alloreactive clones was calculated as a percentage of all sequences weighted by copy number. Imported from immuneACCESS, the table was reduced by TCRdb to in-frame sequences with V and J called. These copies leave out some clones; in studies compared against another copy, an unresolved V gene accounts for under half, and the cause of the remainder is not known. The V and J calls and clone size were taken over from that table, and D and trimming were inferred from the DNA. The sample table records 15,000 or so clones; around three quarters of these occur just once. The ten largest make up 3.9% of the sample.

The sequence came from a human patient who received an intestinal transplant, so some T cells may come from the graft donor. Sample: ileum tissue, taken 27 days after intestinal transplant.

The CDR3 sequence is CASSQETNRGPLKTQYF. The DNA is TGCGCCAGCAGCCAAGAAACGAACAGGGGCCCCCTGAAGACCCAGTACTTC. Recombination joined TRBV4-1 with TRBJ2-5; 7 junctional bases match TRBD1. CDR1 MGHRA and CDR2 YSYEKL are derived from the germline V gene. V lost 0 bases and J lost 6 bases, and the count of bases not matched to a germline gene is 13. From the cysteine up to the phenylalanine, the CDR3 has a length of 17 residues. Only the CDR3 DNA stays, 51 bases, in frame from base 1.